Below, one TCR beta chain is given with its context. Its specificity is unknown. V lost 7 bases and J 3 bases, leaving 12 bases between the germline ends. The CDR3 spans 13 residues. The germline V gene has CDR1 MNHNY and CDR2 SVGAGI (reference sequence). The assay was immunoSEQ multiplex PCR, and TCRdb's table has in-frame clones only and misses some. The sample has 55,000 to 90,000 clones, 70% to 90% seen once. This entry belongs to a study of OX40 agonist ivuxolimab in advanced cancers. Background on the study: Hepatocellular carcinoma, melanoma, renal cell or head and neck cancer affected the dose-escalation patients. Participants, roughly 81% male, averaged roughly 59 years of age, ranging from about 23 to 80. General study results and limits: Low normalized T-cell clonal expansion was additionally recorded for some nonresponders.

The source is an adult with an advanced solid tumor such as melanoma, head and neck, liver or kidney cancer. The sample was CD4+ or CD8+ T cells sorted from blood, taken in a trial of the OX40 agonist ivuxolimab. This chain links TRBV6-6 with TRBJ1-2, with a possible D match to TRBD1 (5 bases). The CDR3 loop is CASTRDGYYGYTF. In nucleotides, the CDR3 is TGTGCCAGCACTCGGGACGGGTACTATGGCTACACCTTC.